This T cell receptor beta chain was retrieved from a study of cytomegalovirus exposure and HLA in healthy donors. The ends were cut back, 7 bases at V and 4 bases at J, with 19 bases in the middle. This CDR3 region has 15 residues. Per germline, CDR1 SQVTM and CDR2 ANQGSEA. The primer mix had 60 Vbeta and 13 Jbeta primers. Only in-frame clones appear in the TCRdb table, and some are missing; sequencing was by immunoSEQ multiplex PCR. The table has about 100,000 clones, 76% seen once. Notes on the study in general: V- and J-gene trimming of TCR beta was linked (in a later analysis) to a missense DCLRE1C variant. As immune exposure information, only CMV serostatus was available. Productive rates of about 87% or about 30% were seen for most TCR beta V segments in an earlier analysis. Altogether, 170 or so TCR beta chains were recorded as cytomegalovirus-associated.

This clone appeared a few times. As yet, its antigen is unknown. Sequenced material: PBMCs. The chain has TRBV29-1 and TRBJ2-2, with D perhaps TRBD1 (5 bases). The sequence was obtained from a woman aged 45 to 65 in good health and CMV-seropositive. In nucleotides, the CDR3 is TGCAGCGCCCGAGGCAGGGATCGCGGCACCGGGGAGCTGTTTTTT. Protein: CSARGRDRGTGELFF.